Listed here is a single TCR beta chain. As originally analysed: Counts of nucleated cells, estimated from reference gene primer amplification, were obtained. Clones were read by immunoSEQ multiplex PCR, and TCRdb kept only the in-frame ones, dropping some. V, J and clone size are taken as reported in that table, and D and trimming were inferred from the DNA itself. Of about 75,000 clones listed, about 86% were seen once; the top ten hold over 6%. This record belongs to a study of blood T cell repertoires in COVID-19. Trimming cost V 7 bases and J 6 bases, with 12 bases left between them. Germline V gives CDR1 SGHNT, CDR2 YENEEA. This CDR3 is 13 amino acids long.

Sequenced material: peripheral blood. The sequence was obtained from an elderly man with COVID-19, enrolled during active disease. The chain couples TRBV11-3 to TRBJ2-2; D is possibly TRBD1 (6 bases). The CDR3: CASTPPGAGELFF. CDR3 sequence (DNA): TGTGCCAGCACCCCCCCAGGGGCCGGGGAGCTGTTTTTT. Variable domain in full (rest from reference TRBV11-3 and TRBJ2-2): EAGVVQSPRYKIIEKKQPVAFWCNPISGHNTLYWYLQNLGQGPELLIRYENEEAVDDSQLPKDRFSAERLKGVDSTLKIQPAELGDSAVYLCASTPPGAGELFFGEGSRLTVL.